These T cell receptor beta chains were read from a single sample in a study of blood T cells in healthy people across ages. Via MiXCR, TCRdb re-called the 5' RACE reads, giving one row per CDR3 protein. The sample contains 500,000 to 550,000 distinct CDR3 sequences, about 25% of which appear only once. These data were also reused for a study on T cells of mothers and their children.

Sequences were obtained from blood. All receptors derive from a boy between 10 and 17 years old in good health. The CDR3 runs from the conserved cysteine through the conserved F or W. Each record gives: D gene, clone size, V gene, J gene, CDR3 protein, CDR3 DNA. The D gene is left open where the match is weak. Expanded clones are given a class, and other clones once, few, many or no size at all.

d_gene: .; abundance: many; v_gene: TRBV28; j_gene: TRBJ1-5; CDR3aa: CASSSDQPQHF; CDR3nt: TGTGCCAGCAGCTCAGATCAGCCCCAGCATTTT
d_gene: TRBD2; abundance: .; v_gene: TRBV29-1; j_gene: TRBJ2-1; CDR3aa: CSVWSPRGNGNEQFF; CDR3nt: TGCAGCGTTTGGAGTCCGCGGGGGAACGGCAATGAGCAGTTCTTC
d_gene: .; abundance: .; v_gene: TRBV7-9; j_gene: TRBJ1-5; CDR3aa: CASSLGPGLNQPQHF; CDR3nt: TGTGCCAGCAGCTTAGGTCCAGGGCTCAATCAGCCCCAGCATTTT
d_gene: .; abundance: few; v_gene: TRBV6-4; j_gene: TRBJ2-1; CDR3aa: CASRLTSGGNEQFF; CDR3nt: TGTGCCAGCAGGCTGACTAGTGGGGGCAATGAGCAGTTCTTC
d_gene: TRBD2; abundance: .; v_gene: TRBV28; j_gene: TRBJ2-1; CDR3aa: CASSTSGGVWNEQFF; CDR3nt: TGTGCCAGCAGCACTAGCGGGGGAGTATGGAATGAGCAGTTCTTC
d_gene: TRBD1; abundance: .; v_gene: TRBV20-1; j_gene: TRBJ1-2; CDR3aa: CSARAGTGNNYGYTF; CDR3nt: TGCAGTGCTAGAGCCGGGACAGGGAATAACTATGGCTACACCTTC
d_gene: .; abundance: .; v_gene: TRBV5-1; j_gene: TRBJ1-1; CDR3aa: CASSLGADLNTEAFF; CDR3nt: TGCGCCAGCAGCTTGGGGGCAGATCTGAACACTGAAGCTTTCTTT
d_gene: .; abundance: few; v_gene: TRBV5-1; j_gene: TRBJ2-3; CDR3aa: CASSGPGHPGDTQYF; CDR3nt: TGCGCCAGCAGCGGTCCGGGACACCCGGGAGATACGCAGTATTTT
d_gene: TRBD1; abundance: .; v_gene: TRBV12-3/TRBV12-4; j_gene: TRBJ1-2; CDR3aa: CASSFKTGPYGYTF; CDR3nt: TGTGCCAGCAGTTTTAAGACAGGGCCCTATGGCTACACCTTC
d_gene: .; abundance: .; v_gene: TRBV6-5; j_gene: TRBJ1-2; CDR3aa: CASSYRRQNNNPSNYGYTF; CDR3nt: TGTGCCAGCAGTTATCGTCGGCAGAACAACAACCCTTCCAACTATGGCTACACCTTC
d_gene: .; abundance: .; v_gene: TRBV20-1; j_gene: TRBJ2-6; CDR3aa: CSARDSKVWGANVLTF; CDR3nt: TGCAGTGCTAGAGATTCGAAGGTCTGGGGGGCCAACGTCCTGACTTTC
d_gene: .; abundance: few; v_gene: TRBV28; j_gene: TRBJ1-4; CDR3aa: CASITGQLNEKLFF; CDR3nt: TGTGCCAGCATCACCGGACAGCTTAATGAAAAACTGTTTTTT
d_gene: .; abundance: .; v_gene: TRBV6-6; j_gene: TRBJ2-7; CDR3aa: CASSRPGGREQYF; CDR3nt: TGTGCCAGCAGCAGACCGGGGGGCCGGGAGCAGTACTTC
d_gene: .; abundance: many; v_gene: TRBV12-3/TRBV12-4; j_gene: TRBJ1-4; CDR3aa: CASSPSGAAEKLFF; CDR3nt: TGTGCCAGCAGTCCTTCAGGGGCAGCTGAAAAACTGTTTTTT
d_gene: TRBD2; abundance: .; v_gene: TRBV5-5; j_gene: TRBJ2-1; CDR3aa: CASSLVAGAPNEQFF; CDR3nt: TGTGCCAGCAGCCTCGTAGCGGGGGCCCCTAATGAGCAGTTCTTC
d_gene: .; abundance: .; v_gene: TRBV29-1; j_gene: TRBJ1-1; CDR3aa: CSGGRPDTEAFF; CDR3nt: TGCAGCGGAGGAAGGCCGGACACTGAAGCTTTCTTT
d_gene: TRBD2; abundance: .; v_gene: TRBV29-1; j_gene: TRBJ2-4; CDR3aa: CSAAALAGGPGNIQYF; CDR3nt: TGCAGCGCCGCGGCGCTAGCGGGAGGCCCGGGAAACATTCAGTACTTC
d_gene: TRBD2; abundance: .; v_gene: TRBV20-1; j_gene: TRBJ2-7; CDR3aa: CSARDPLAGSSYEQYF; CDR3nt: TGCAGTGCTAGAGATCCCCTAGCGGGGTCCTCCTACGAGCAGTACTTC
d_gene: .; abundance: .; v_gene: TRBV9; j_gene: TRBJ2-1; CDR3aa: CASSVEGGSYVSEQFF; CDR3nt: TGTGCCAGCAGCGTAGAGGGGGGTTCGTACGTCAGTGAGCAGTTCTTC
d_gene: TRBD2; abundance: .; v_gene: TRBV28; j_gene: TRBJ2-1; CDR3aa: CASSLQLAGGEQFF; CDR3nt: TGTGCCAGCAGTTTACAACTAGCGGGTGGCGAGCAGTTCTTC
d_gene: TRBD1; abundance: few; v_gene: TRBV20-1; j_gene: TRBJ1-4; CDR3aa: CSATTGEANEKLFF; CDR3nt: TGCAGTGCTACCACAGGGGAGGCTAATGAAAAACTGTTTTTT
d_gene: TRBD1; abundance: .; v_gene: TRBV15; j_gene: TRBJ1-1; CDR3aa: CATSAQGGNTEAFF; CDR3nt: TGTGCCACCAGCGCACAGGGGGGGAACACTGAAGCTTTCTTT
d_gene: TRBD1; abundance: .; v_gene: TRBV18; j_gene: TRBJ1-6; CDR3aa: CASSPVAGGTGHNSPLHF; CDR3nt: TGTGCCAGCTCACCAGTGGCAGGGGGGACCGGGCATAATTCACCCCTCCACTTT
d_gene: .; abundance: .; v_gene: TRBV29-1; j_gene: TRBJ2-3; CDR3aa: CSVSATDTQYF; CDR3nt: TGCAGCGTCTCAGCCACAGATACGCAGTATTTT
d_gene: TRBD2; abundance: .; v_gene: TRBV29-1; j_gene: TRBJ2-1; CDR3aa: CSVRTSGNEQFF; CDR3nt: TGCAGCGTAAGGACTAGCGGAAATGAGCAGTTCTTC
d_gene: .; abundance: .; v_gene: TRBV5-1; j_gene: TRBJ2-7; CDR3aa: CASSLGTQVRFSYEQYF; CDR3nt: TGCGCCAGCAGCTTGGGGACGCAAGTTAGGTTCTCCTACGAGCAGTACTTC
d_gene: .; abundance: .; v_gene: TRBV25-1; j_gene: TRBJ2-1; CDR3aa: CASSEFLGTDEQFF; CDR3nt: TGTGCCAGCAGTGAATTTTTGGGTACCGATGAGCAGTTCTTC
d_gene: TRBD2; abundance: few; v_gene: TRBV6-5; j_gene: TRBJ2-7; CDR3aa: CASSSGTSGPYEQYF; CDR3nt: TGTGCCAGCAGCTCTGGAACTAGCGGCCCCTACGAGCAGTACTTC
d_gene: .; abundance: .; v_gene: TRBV28; j_gene: TRBJ2-7; CDR3aa: CASTYPGLGSYEQYF; CDR3nt: TGTGCCAGCACCTATCCGGGGCTTGGCTCCTACGAGCAGTACTTC
d_gene: .; abundance: .; v_gene: TRBV28; j_gene: TRBJ2-1; CDR3aa: CASSLAGINEQFF; CDR3nt: TGTGCCAGCAGTTTAGCCGGGATCAATGAGCAGTTCTTC
d_gene: .; abundance: .; v_gene: TRBV6-5; j_gene: TRBJ1-3; CDR3aa: CASSYSRGPSGNTIYF; CDR3nt: TGTGCCAGCAGTTACTCGAGAGGCCCCTCTGGAAACACCATATATTTT
d_gene: .; abundance: few; v_gene: TRBV7-2; j_gene: TRBJ2-1; CDR3aa: CASSLFVSPNEQFF; CDR3nt: TGTGCCAGCAGCTTATTTGTATCTCCCAATGAGCAGTTCTTC
d_gene: .; abundance: few; v_gene: TRBV5-1; j_gene: TRBJ1-4; CDR3aa: CASSTMPATNEKLFF; CDR3nt: TGCGCCAGCAGCACCATGCCCGCAACAAATGAAAAACTGTTTTTT
d_gene: .; abundance: many; v_gene: TRBV10-3; j_gene: TRBJ1-2; CDR3aa: CAISDSLGGYGYTF; CDR3nt: TGTGCCATCAGTGACTCTCTCGGGGGCTATGGCTACACCTTC
d_gene: .; abundance: few; v_gene: TRBV4-3; j_gene: TRBJ2-5; CDR3aa: CASSPGRGLETQYF; CDR3nt: TGCGCCAGCAGCCCGGGAAGGGGTCTGGAGACCCAGTACTTC